These T cell receptor beta chains were read from a single sample in a study of CD8 T cells in Susac syndrome. Each CDR3 protein is one row after TCRdb ran MiXCR on the immunoSEQ multiplex PCR reads. The sample carries 200,000 to 300,000 distinct CDR3 sequences, about 95% recorded once. The material sequenced was CD4+ T cells from PBMCs. The receptor source for this set is a human donor with Susac syndrome. CDR3s include the opening cysteine and the closing phenylalanine or tryptophan. A D gene is named only where the DNA matches it firmly. Not all rows give a size; the values are once, few, many and, for expanded clones, a class.

v_gene: TRBV18
abundance: .
j_gene: TRBJ1-1
d_gene: .
CDR3aa: CASSPRGGSPEAFF
CDR3nt: TGTGCCAGCTCACCTAGGGGGGGATCCCCTGAAGCTTTCTTT

v_gene: TRBV20-1
abundance: .
j_gene: TRBJ2-2
d_gene: .
CDR3aa: CSAGSGEFTGELFF
CDR3nt: TGCAGTGCTGGATCCGGGGAGTTCACCGGGGAGCTGTTTTTT

v_gene: TRBV5-1
abundance: .
j_gene: TRBJ1-1
d_gene: .
CDR3aa: CASRTGPQAEAFF
CDR3nt: TGCGCCAGCAGGACGGGGCCGCAAGCTGAAGCTTTCTTT

v_gene: TRBV4-2
abundance: .
j_gene: TRBJ1-5
d_gene: .
CDR3aa: CASSQERTAGPQHF
CDR3nt: TGTGCCAGCAGCCAAGAACGGACGGCGGGGCCCCAGCATTTT

v_gene: TRBV5-1
abundance: .
j_gene: TRBJ2-1
d_gene: TRBD2
CDR3aa: CASSYTSGRAEFF
CDR3nt: TGCGCCAGCAGCTACACTAGCGGGAGGGCCGAGTTCTTC

v_gene: TRBV24-1
abundance: .
j_gene: TRBJ2-3
d_gene: TRBD2
CDR3aa: CATSDPRTSGTQYF
CDR3nt: TGTGCCACCAGTGATCCTCGGACTAGCGGGACGCAGTATTTT

v_gene: TRBV20-1
abundance: .
j_gene: TRBJ2-7
d_gene: .
CDR3aa: CSAKPSSNYEQYF
CDR3nt: TGCAGTGCTAAACCTAGCTCGAATTACGAGCAGTACTTC

v_gene: TRBV23-1
abundance: .
j_gene: TRBJ2-1
d_gene: TRBD1
CDR3aa: CASSPYRDRVHEQFF
CDR3nt: TGCGCCAGCAGTCCATACCGGGACAGGGTCCATGAGCAGTTCTTC

v_gene: TRBV18
abundance: .
j_gene: TRBJ1-5
d_gene: .
CDR3aa: CASSPGVEQPQHF
CDR3nt: TGTGCCAGCTCACCAGGGGTGGAACAGCCCCAGCATTTT

v_gene: TRBV18
abundance: .
j_gene: TRBJ2-3
d_gene: TRBD1
CDR3aa: CASSPSGDSITDTQYF
CDR3nt: TGTGCCAGCTCACCCTCCGGGGACAGTATCACAGATACGCAGTATTTT

v_gene: TRBV20-1
abundance: .
j_gene: TRBJ2-1
d_gene: TRBD2
CDR3aa: CSASPSGYNEQFF
CDR3nt: TGCAGTGCTAGTCCTAGCGGCTACAATGAGCAGTTCTTC

v_gene: TRBV6-5
abundance: .
j_gene: TRBJ1-1
d_gene: .
CDR3aa: CASTRDRETEAFF
CDR3nt: TGTGCCAGCACCCGGGACCGGGAGACTGAAGCTTTCTTT

v_gene: TRBV9
abundance: .
j_gene: TRBJ2-7
d_gene: .
CDR3aa: CASSVDPRSYEQYF
CDR3nt: TGTGCCAGCAGCGTAGACCCGCGCTCCTACGAGCAGTACTTC

v_gene: TRBV27
abundance: .
j_gene: TRBJ2-3
d_gene: TRBD2
CDR3aa: CASSFRYSGRLTDTQYF
CDR3nt: TGTGCCAGCAGTTTCCGCTATAGCGGGAGGCTCACAGATACGCAGTATTTT

v_gene: TRBV6-5
abundance: .
j_gene: TRBJ2-5
d_gene: .
CDR3aa: CATRGLGETQYF
CDR3nt: TGTGCCACCAGGGGATTGGGGGAGACCCAGTACTTC

v_gene: TRBV11-1
abundance: .
j_gene: TRBJ2-6
d_gene: .
CDR3aa: CASSFGFTGANVLTF
CDR3nt: TGTGCCAGCAGCTTCGGATTTACTGGGGCCAACGTCCTGACTTTC

v_gene: TRBV3-1
abundance: .
j_gene: TRBJ2-5
d_gene: .
CDR3aa: CASTLEGETQYF
CDR3nt: TGTGCCAGCACCCTCGAGGGGGAGACCCAGTACTTC

v_gene: TRBV28
abundance: .
j_gene: TRBJ2-7
d_gene: .
CDR3aa: CASSFGTYEQYF
CDR3nt: TGTGCCAGCAGTTTCGGGACCTACGAGCAGTACTTC

v_gene: TRBV20-1
abundance: .
j_gene: TRBJ1-5
d_gene: .
CDR3aa: CSARRGGAKDQPQHF
CDR3nt: TGCAGTGCTAGGAGGGGGGGCGCTAAGGATCAGCCCCAGCATTTT

v_gene: TRBV29-1
abundance: .
j_gene: TRBJ2-2
d_gene: .
CDR3aa: CSVIEVAGIGTGELFF
CDR3nt: TGCAGCGTCATTGAGGTGGCAGGGATAGGCACCGGGGAGCTGTTTTTT

v_gene: TRBV11-3
abundance: .
j_gene: TRBJ2-5
d_gene: .
CDR3aa: CASSPHGVVETQYF
CDR3nt: TGTGCCAGCAGCCCCCATGGGGTCGTGGAGACCCAGTACTTC

v_gene: TRBV9
abundance: .
j_gene: TRBJ2-5
d_gene: .
CDR3aa: CASSPRHSMGPTETQYF
CDR3nt: TGTGCCAGCAGCCCCCGACATTCCATGGGACCGACGGAGACCCAGTACTTC

v_gene: TRBV5-1
abundance: .
j_gene: TRBJ2-1
d_gene: .
CDR3aa: CASSLDASGVYNEQFF
CDR3nt: TGCGCCAGCAGCTTGGACGCCAGCGGAGTTTACAATGAGCAGTTCTTC

v_gene: TRBV20-1
abundance: few
j_gene: TRBJ2-2
d_gene: TRBD2
CDR3aa: CSAELAGDTGELFF
CDR3nt: TGCAGTGCCGAGCTAGCGGGAGACACCGGGGAGCTGTTTTTT

v_gene: TRBV29-1
abundance: .
j_gene: TRBJ2-2
d_gene: TRBD1
CDR3aa: CSVGLRQGVNPGELFF
CDR3nt: TGCAGCGTTGGCCTACGACAGGGGGTGAACCCCGGGGAGCTGTTTTTT

v_gene: TRBV12-3/TRBV12-4
abundance: .
j_gene: TRBJ2-1
d_gene: .
CDR3aa: CASRTGDRQFF
CDR3nt: TGTGCCAGCAGGACCGGAGATCGGCAGTTCTTC

v_gene: TRBV7-2
abundance: .
j_gene: TRBJ2-7
d_gene: TRBD2
CDR3aa: CASSLVTSGRAYEQYF
CDR3nt: TGTGCCAGCAGCTTAGTTACTAGCGGGAGGGCCTACGAGCAGTACTTC

v_gene: TRBV29-1
abundance: .
j_gene: TRBJ2-3
d_gene: TRBD1
CDR3aa: CSATGVTDTQYF
CDR3nt: TGCAGCGCTACAGGGGTCACAGATACGCAGTATTTT

v_gene: TRBV6-5
abundance: .
j_gene: TRBJ2-6
d_gene: .
CDR3aa: CASSLLTGSGANVLTF
CDR3nt: TGTGCCAGCAGCTTACTAACGGGCTCTGGGGCCAACGTCCTGACTTTC

v_gene: TRBV9
abundance: .
j_gene: TRBJ2-7
d_gene: TRBD2
CDR3aa: CASSVGREDEQYF
CDR3nt: TGTGCCAGCAGCGTAGGACGGGAGGACGAGCAGTACTTC

v_gene: TRBV5-1
abundance: .
j_gene: TRBJ2-7
d_gene: .
CDR3aa: CASSLGPGEPSYEQYF
CDR3nt: TGCGCCAGCAGCTTGGGTCCGGGGGAGCCCTCCTACGAGCAGTACTTC

v_gene: TRBV7-8
abundance: .
j_gene: TRBJ2-7
d_gene: TRBD2
CDR3aa: CASSRRGVKEQYF
CDR3nt: TGTGCCAGCAGCCGACGGGGGGTGAAGGAGCAGTACTTC

v_gene: TRBV5-1
abundance: once
j_gene: TRBJ2-3
d_gene: .
CDR3aa: CASSLEVAKSTDTQYF
CDR3nt: TGCGCCAGCAGCTTGGAAGTCGCGAAAAGCACAGATACGCAGTATTTT

v_gene: TRBV4-1
abundance: .
j_gene: TRBJ1-5
d_gene: .
CDR3aa: CASSQLYSNQPQHF
CDR3nt: TGCGCCAGCAGCCAACTTTATAGCAATCAGCCCCAGCATTTT

v_gene: TRBV18
abundance: .
j_gene: TRBJ1-1
d_gene: .
CDR3aa: CASSPGTWTTCTEAFF
CDR3nt: TGTGCCAGCTCACCCGGGACCTGGACCACCTGCACTGAAGCTTTCTTT

v_gene: TRBV7-9
abundance: .
j_gene: TRBJ2-7
d_gene: .
CDR3aa: CASSPPSGSSYEQYF
CDR3nt: TGTGCCAGCAGCCCACCCAGCGGCAGCTCCTACGAGCAGTACTTC

v_gene: TRBV20-1
abundance: .
j_gene: TRBJ2-3
d_gene: TRBD2
CDR3aa: CSAPSGRAGHTQYF
CDR3nt: TGCAGTGCACCAAGCGGGAGGGCAGGACATACGCAGTATTTT

v_gene: TRBV20-1
abundance: .
j_gene: TRBJ2-5
d_gene: .
CDR3aa: CSASGWRVQETQYF
CDR3nt: TGCAGTGCTAGTGGCTGGCGGGTTCAAGAGACCCAGTACTTC

v_gene: TRBV7-8
abundance: .
j_gene: TRBJ2-5
d_gene: TRBD1
CDR3aa: CASSPGDSYRGETQYF
CDR3nt: TGTGCCAGCAGCCCCGGGGACAGCTACAGAGGGGAGACCCAGTACTTC

v_gene: TRBV29-1
abundance: .
j_gene: TRBJ2-5
d_gene: TRBD1
CDR3aa: CSVEQQGGETQYF
CDR3nt: TGCAGCGTTGAGCAACAGGGGGGCGAGACCCAGTACTTC

v_gene: TRBV4-1
abundance: .
j_gene: TRBJ2-3
d_gene: .
CDR3aa: CASSYTPGETDTQYF
CDR3nt: TGCGCCAGCAGCTATACCCCAGGGGAGACAGATACGCAGTATTTT

v_gene: TRBV29-1
abundance: once
j_gene: TRBJ2-7
d_gene: .
CDR3aa: CSVRVGNYEQYF
CDR3nt: TGCAGCGTTCGTGTAGGGAACTACGAGCAGTACTTC

v_gene: TRBV27
abundance: .
j_gene: TRBJ1-1
d_gene: .
CDR3aa: CASSMSRRSTEAFF
CDR3nt: TGTGCCAGCAGTATGTCCCGTAGATCTACTGAAGCTTTCTTT

v_gene: TRBV18
abundance: .
j_gene: TRBJ2-1
d_gene: TRBD2
CDR3aa: CASSPAGGSYNEQFF
CDR3nt: TGTGCCAGCTCCCCAGCGGGAGGCTCCTACAATGAGCAGTTCTTC

v_gene: TRBV29-1
abundance: .
j_gene: TRBJ1-4
d_gene: TRBD1
CDR3aa: CSVPKHRTGDEKLFF
CDR3nt: TGCAGCGTCCCCAAGCATAGGACAGGGGACGAAAAACTGTTTTTT

v_gene: TRBV29-1
abundance: .
j_gene: TRBJ2-3
d_gene: TRBD2
CDR3aa: CSTKREGRGTDTQYF
CDR3nt: TGCAGCACCAAGCGGGAGGGCCGAGGAACAGATACGCAGTATTTT

v_gene: TRBV5-4
abundance: .
j_gene: TRBJ1-4
d_gene: .
CDR3aa: CASSLHIQAEEKLFF
CDR3nt: TGTGCCAGCAGCTTGCATATACAGGCTGAGGAAAAACTGTTTTTT